This T cell receptor beta chain was identified during a study of radiotherapy plus CTLA-4 blockade in lung cancer. General study results and limits: After radiotherapy and ipilimumab, tumor-derived clones expanded in peripheral blood. The best prediction of response reportedly came from early blood T cell clone dynamics, with interferon-beta.

V was pared by 0 bases and J by 7 bases, with 6 bases of the junction left unmatched. Per germline, CDR1 SGDLS and CDR2 YYNGEE. The CDR3 spans 16 residues. Note on this clone: Its antigen is not known.

Profiling relied on immunoSEQ multiplex PCR, and the TCRdb table lists in-frame clones only, not all of them. The sample shows roughly 85,000 clones, roughly 86% of them seen only once. This sequence originates from a human donor with non-small cell lung cancer that progressed on radiotherapy plus ipilimumab. The chain is built from TRBV9 and TRBJ2-2; 10 bases align to TRBD2. The sample consisted of peripheral blood, taken from a patient treated with radiotherapy plus ipilimumab. CDR3 sequence reads: CASSVGSGGVVGELFF. The CDR3 nucleotides read TGTGCCAGCAGCGTAGGGAGCGGGGGGGTAGTCGGGGAGCTGTTTTTT.